A single sample is the source of the 12 T cell receptor beta chains below, sequenced in a study of CD8+ T cells in alopecia areata. It was cDNA, reverse transcribed from extracted RNA, that served as the sequencing template. The table came from immunoSEQ multiplex PCR; TCRdb's copy has only in-frame clones and leaves some out. The table lists around 110,000 clones, around 84% of them singletons. Noted treatment: oral pan-JAK inhibitor, 5-10 mg twice daily. This material consisted of CD8+ T cells sorted from blood, taken at week 24, from a patient treated with tofacitinib. The receptors stem from a human donor with alopecia areata.

This chain joins TRBV6-5 and TRBJ1-1; 7 bases line up with TRBD1. Germline-derived CDR1 and CDR2 are MNHEY and SVGAGI. Trimming removed 2 bases from V and 12 bases from J; junction bases left unmatched: 6. The CDR3 sequence is 12 residues long. CDR3 protein: CASSYRTGRSFF. CDR3 nucleotide sequence: TGTGCCAGCAGTTACAGGACAGGACGATCTTTCTTT.

J is TRBJ2-1 and V is TRBV9, with 7 bases matching TRBD2. Germline values: CDR1 SGDLS, CDR2 YYNGEE. The CDR3 has 15 residues. J lost 8 bases, V lost 0 bases, and 8 bases had no gene match. For the CDR3, the DNA is TGTGCCAGCAGCGTAGAAGCGGGGTCCGTGGATGAGCAGTTCTTC. It yields the protein CASSVEAGSVDEQFF.

V and J are TRBV14 and TRBJ2-7; D unresolved. CDR1 SGHDN and CDR2 FVKESK come from the germline V gene. The germline V and J ends were trimmed by 4 bases and 6 bases, with 16 bases remaining between them. The CDR3 spans 14 residues. CDR3 in amino acids: CASSREVFLGEQYF. CDR3 nucleotide sequence: TGTGCCAGCAGCCGAGAAGTTTTCCTAGGCGAGCAGTACTTC.

J is TRBJ2-5 and V is TRBV2; 9 nucleotides align to TRBD2. CDR1 is SNHLY and CDR2 is FYNNEI in the germline V gene. Trimming took 5 bases from V and 5 from J; bases not matched to a gene: 15. The CDR3 length is 17 residues. CDR3 sequence: CASSSPPAGGGRETQYF. The CDR3 DNA reads TGTGCCAGCAGTTCCCCCCCAGCGGGGGGCGGTCGGGAGACCCAGTACTTC.

This chain joins TRBV27 and TRBJ1-5; D is perhaps TRBD1 (5 bases). Germline V gene sequence: CDR1 MNHEY, CDR2 SMNVEV (reference sequence). The CDR3 length is 14 residues. V shed 2 bases and J shed 5 bases, with 10 bases lying between them. Here the CDR3 reads CASSLILGDQPQHF. CDR3 nucleotides: TGTGCCAGCAGTTTAATCTTGGGGGATCAGCCCCAGCATTTT.

V and J are TRBV7-9 and TRBJ1-2; no clear D. The CDR3 totals 11 residues. Germline V lookup: CDR1 SEHNR, CDR2 FQNEAQ (reference sequence). V lost 4 bases, J lost 8 bases, and 8 bases lay in between. The CDR3 DNA follows: TGTGCCAGCAGCTCCGTGCGGGGCTACACCTTC. It translates to CASSSVRGYTF.

The chain combines TRBV29-1 with TRBJ2-3; the D gene is possibly TRBD2 (6 bases). V was cut by 5 bases and J by 4 bases, with 22 bases left in between. The CDR3 sequence is 16 residues long. Germline V gene sequence: CDR1 SQVTM, CDR2 ANQGSEA. CDR3 nucleotide sequence: TGCAGCGTTCCGGGGACTTTTCCAAGGTCCCCAGATACGCAGTATTTT. Its translation is CSVPGTFPRSPDTQYF.

The sample holds a few counts of this clone. Other DNA sequences in the same sample also yield this CDR3. The chain links TRBV6-5 to TRBJ2-7; 10 bases align to TRBD1. With 5 bases clipped from V and 3 bases from J, the junction kept 4 bases outside the gene matches. CDR1 is MNHEY and CDR2 is SVGAGI in the germline V gene. This CDR3 has 14 residues. The CDR3 nucleotides read TGTGCCAGCAGTCCGGGACAGGGGATCTACGAGCAGTACTTC. Its translation: CASSPGQGIYEQYF.

This clone showed up just once. The chain uses TRBV27 and TRBJ2-7; D perhaps matches TRBD1 (6 bases). The CDR3 is made up of 13 amino acids. The V and J ends lost 9 bases and 0 bases respectively, with 12 bases between them. The germline V gene has CDR1 MNHEY and CDR2 SMNVEV (reference sequence). CDR3 in amino acids: CASHPDSSYEQYF. DNA for the CDR3: TGTGCCAGTCACCCGGACAGCTCCTACGAGCAGTACTTC.

The CDR3 here is CASSLWGRNTEAFF. CDR3 in DNA: TGTGCCAGCAGCTTGTGGGGGCGAAACACTGAAGCTTTCTTT. The chain joins TRBV5-6 to TRBJ1-1; a weak D match, TRBD1 (6 bases). The CDR3 runs to 14 residues. Deletions cut 1 base from V and 2 bases from J, with 9 bases between. Germline assignment: CDR1 SGHDT and CDR2 YYEEEE.

For this clone: At one end, the junction sequence differs from germline, possibly due to a read error. The chain uses TRBV18 and TRBJ2-7; 7 bases are a match to TRBD1. The CDR3 runs to 14 residues. CDR1 KGHSH and CDR2 LQKENI come from the germline V gene. For the CDR3, the DNA is TGTGCCAGCTCCCACCGGGACAGACAAGACGAGCAGTGCTTC. Translating gives CASSHRDRQDEQCF.

This chain joins TRBV11-2 and TRBJ1-1; D not certain. The V gene lost 3 bases and the J gene lost 9 bases, with 14 bases spanning the gap. This CDR3 is built from 13 residues. The V gene's germline CDR1 is SGHAT and CDR2 FQNNGV. The CDR3 DNA is TGTGCCAGCAGCTTGGGCTTGGTCGAGAAAGCTTTCTTT. Translating it yields CASSLGLVEKAFF.